Described below is a single T cell receptor (beta chain) sequence and its context. These data originate in a study of OX40 agonist ivuxolimab in advanced cancers. V lost 3 bases, J lost 3 bases, and 11 bases lay in between. Germline CDR1 MGHDK, CDR2 SYGVNS. The CDR3 is 15 residues long. The repertoire was sequenced with immunoSEQ multiplex PCR; TCRdb's copy has only in-frame clones and lacks some. The sample records tens of thousands of clones, around 84% being singletons. This receptor was identified in an adult with an advanced solid tumor such as melanoma, head and neck, liver or kidney cancer. Sequencing was performed on CD4+ or CD8+ T cells sorted from blood, taken in a trial of the OX40 agonist ivuxolimab. The chain recombines TRBV25-1 with TRBJ2-2; the D is unclear. The CDR3 loop is CASSDTALDTGELFF. DNA of the CDR3: TGTGCCAGCAGTGACACCGCCTTGGACACCGGGGAGCTGTTTTTT.